Listed below are T cell receptor beta chains from one sample, sequenced in a study of CXCR3-negative and CXCR3-positive naive CD8 T cells. TCRdb reprocessed the 5' RACE reads and reports one entry per CDR3 protein, with no DNA. In total, the table holds some 150,000 distinct CDR3 sequences. The specimen was naive CXCR3+ CD8+ T cells from blood. Every receptor here comes from a human donor in good health. Some clones in this sample may be carry-over from other donors' samples. CDR3s include the opening cysteine and the closing phenylalanine or tryptophan.

>13|TRBJ1-2|TRBV12-3/TRBV12-4
CASSGGLNYGYTF
>12|TRBJ2-1|TRBV12-3/TRBV12-4
CASTDGLNEQFF
>16|TRBJ2-7|TRBV6-2/TRBV6-3
CASSYSSRLPSYEQYF
>16|TRBJ1-1|TRBV6-6
CASRLSTPNEDTEAFF
>18|TRBJ2-1|TRBV4-3
CASSPDRLAGGPDNEQFF
>13|TRBJ2-7|TRBV29-1
CSVGQGPSYEQYF
>12|TRBJ1-1|TRBV7-9
CASSLGQKEAFF
>15|TRBJ2-7|TRBV28
CASSSTGGVRIEQYF
>19|TRBJ2-3|TRBV7-3
CASSLIGLAGGPLTDTQYF
>16|TRBJ2-1|TRBV6-5
CASSYPGLAGVNEQFF
>17|TRBJ2-1|TRBV4-3
CASSQGPGGNLLGEQFF
>18|TRBJ1-4|TRBV6-2/TRBV6-3
CASSYQARQLSTNEKLFF
>17|TRBJ2-1|TRBV12-3/TRBV12-4
CASSLVLADPVDNEQFF
>16|TRBJ2-7|TRBV4-3
CASSQVGVGVTYEQYF
>13|TRBJ2-1|TRBV30
CAWRDTSTAEQFF
>16|TRBJ2-1|TRBV29-1
CSVEDSDRGLKNEQFF
>14|TRBJ2-7|TRBV4-2
CASSQVGQAYEQYF
>16|TRBJ2-7|TRBV4-3
CASSQDNWAGAYEQYF
>11|TRBJ2-1|TRBV28
CASTTYNEQFF
>14|TRBJ2-2|TRBV4-1
CASSQGRVTGELFF
>15|TRBJ1-1|TRBV28
CASSFLGTRNTEAFF
>13|TRBJ2-5|TRBV28
CASSPTRGETQYF
>13|TRBJ2-7|TRBV5-1
CASTGTGLYEQYF
>15|TRBJ2-5|TRBV3-1
CASSQNGGALETQYF
>18|TRBJ2-6|TRBV12-3/TRBV12-4
CASRRLVPPFSGANVLTF
>15|TRBJ1-1|TRBV4-1
CASSQVITGDTEAFF
>16|TRBJ2-7|TRBV23-1
CASGQGIVRETYEQYF
>15|TRBJ2-1|TRBV7-9
CASSPAGSRPGEQFF
>11|TRBJ2-5|TRBV7-2
CASSLDETQYF
>16|TRBJ2-7|TRBV9
CASSDPGTGAYDEQYF
>18|TRBJ1-1|TRBV28
CASSLLGFGRGVETEAFF
>16|TRBJ2-1|TRBV28
CASSFRSKGIHNEQFF
>12|TRBJ2-7|TRBV28
CASSFSRDEQYF
>14|TRBJ1-2|TRBV15
CATSSGTGHYGYTF
>13|TRBJ2-2|TRBV29-1
CSPRRRNTGELFF
>13|TRBJ2-2|TRBV6-2/TRBV6-3
CASSSLRTGELFF
>13|TRBJ1-1|TRBV9
CASSPGGITEAFF
>13|TRBJ1-3|TRBV12-3/TRBV12-4
CASSFWSGNTIYF